Sequencing of this TCR beta chain was carried out in a study of blood T cell repertoires in COVID-19. This clone was seen a single time. Here immunoSEQ multiplex PCR was the method, and the copy in TCRdb shows in-frame clones only, minus some. The table shows about 140,000 clones, with approximately 80% occurring only once. V dropped 0 bases and J dropped 2; count of bases not matched to a gene: 1. The CDR3 is 15 residues long. Per the germline V gene, CDR1 is SGDLS and CDR2 is YYNGEE. What was sequenced was PBMCs or T cells enriched from blood (not recorded which). This chain links TRBV9 with TRBJ2-3; 9 bases are shared with TRBD2. The TCR comes from a woman in her late teens or twenties who had been exposed to COVID-19. CDR3 nucleotide sequence: TGTGCCAGCAGCGTAGGACTAGCGGTCACAGATACGCAGTATTTT. Encoded protein: CASSVGLAVTDTQYF.